This TCR beta chain came from a study of T cell repertoires in cytomegalovirus infection. Across the study: It was the public TCR beta signatures that indicated both CMV infection and matching HLA type.

This clonotype was observed at least ten times. What it binds is unknown. TCRdb analysed the reads with MiXCR anew, one entry per CDR3 protein. This table has 640,000 or so distinct CDR3 sequences, 30% to 40% appearing once. V was pared by 6 bases and J by 2 bases, with 4 bases of the junction left unmatched. This CDR3 has 14 residues. The specimen comprised cultured PBMCs, sampled from culture after CMV antigen stimulation. The TCR sequence derives from a human donor in good health (CMV status not recorded). Some clones in this sample may be carry-over from other donors' samples. The chain links TRBV12-3 or TRBV12-4 to TRBJ1-5; 7 positions match TRBD1. The CDR3 sequence: CASSPTGGNQPQHF. Written as DNA, the CDR3 is TGTGCCAGCAGCCCTACAGGGGGCAATCAGCCCCAGCATTTT.